Below are 24 T cell receptor beta chains sequenced from a single sample in a study of regulatory T cells in long-lasting Graves disease. Relying on iRepertoire HTBI primers and Arm-PCR of CDR3 regions, the team built TCR beta libraries. TCRdb processed the multiplex PCR reads anew with MiXCR; each CDR3 protein has one entry. The table has a few hundred thousand distinct CDR3 sequences, less than 25% seen once. Indicated time point: persistent/refractory GD, antithyroid drugs over 5 years with positive TRAb. Scientists built the TCR library using RNA that was extracted from PBMCs. Sample: peripheral blood mononuclear cells (PBMCs), taken when the disease was refractory, from a patient treated with antithyroid drugs. The receptors were gathered from a female donor with Graves disease.

This clonotype was seen more than once but under ten times. The rearrangement uses TRBV5-1 and TRBJ2-7; 9 positions match TRBD1. Germline CDR1 is SGHRS and CDR2 is YFSETQ. The ends lost 4 bases at V and 5 bases at J; junction bases unmatched: 7. This CDR3 is built from 14 residues. Here the CDR3 reads CASSLDRGNDEQYF. As DNA, the CDR3 is TGCGCCAGCAGCCTGGACAGGGGAAACGACGAGCAGTACTTC.

This clonotype was seen many times. The rearrangement joins TRBV20-1 to TRBJ1-1; 7 bases line up with TRBD1. The V gene end was trimmed by 0 bases and the J gene end by 0 bases; junction bases not matched to a gene: 7. CDR3 length: 16 amino acids. Germline assignment: CDR1 DFQATT and CDR2 SNEGSKA (reference sequence). The CDR3 sequence is CSARDPIRGMNTEAFF. For the CDR3, the DNA is TGCAGTGCTAGAGACCCAATCAGGGGGATGAACACTGAAGCTTTCTTT.

A word on this clonotype: This may stem from a read error, because a much larger clone lies one nucleotide away. The chain links TRBV11-2 to TRBJ1-1, with D unclear. The germline V gene encodes CDR1 SGHAT and CDR2 FQNNGV. This CDR3 is 14 amino acids long. CDR3 in DNA: TGTGCCAGCAGCGTAGATCGCGAACGTACCGAAGCTTTCTTT. Amino acid sequence: CASSVDRERTEAFF.

V and J are TRBV19 and TRBJ1-1, with D unresolved. Trimming removed 3 bases at V and 2 bases at J, with 13 bases between. Germline V lookup: CDR1 LNHDA, CDR2 SQIVND (reference sequence). This CDR3 spans 15 amino acids. The CDR3 reads CASSMSPIFNTEAFF. The CDR3 nucleotides are TGTGCCAGTAGTATGTCCCCGATTTTCAACACTGAAGCTTTCTTT.

This clonotype was counted only a few times. The V and J genes are TRBV19 and TRBJ1-2; D is perhaps TRBD1 (6 bases). The germline gives CDR1 LNHDA, CDR2 SQIVND (reference sequence). V lost 6 bases and J 2 bases, leaving 13 bases between the germline ends. This CDR3 comprises 14 residues. CDR3 amino acids: CASRITDRNYGYTF. CDR3 DNA: TGTGCCAGTAGGATTACCGACAGGAACTATGGCTACACCTTC. The complete variable domain, with remaining parts taken from reference TRBV19 and TRBJ1-2, reads DGGITQSPKYLFRKEGQNVTLSCEQNLNHDAMYWYRQDPGQGLRLIYYSQIVNDFQKGDIAEGYSVSREKKESFPLTVTSAQKNPTAFYLCASRITDRNYGYTFGSGTRLTVV.

This clonotype has ten or more counts. This rearrangement joins TRBV28 to TRBJ1-2; no clear D gene. Germline CDR1 MDHEN, CDR2 SYDVKM. CDR3 length: 12 residues. Trimming removed 4 bases at V and 7 bases at J, with 10 bases between. The CDR3 nucleotides are TGTGCCAGCAGTTCCGGCGGTCCTGGCTACACCTTC. This sequence encodes CASSSGGPGYTF.

Concerning this clonotype: This is likely a read error, given that the CDR3 carries no conserved phenylalanine or tryptophan at its end. CDR3 nucleotide sequence: TGTGCCAGCAGCTTAGGACCCGGGGGGGAGACCCAGTACTCC. Its translation is CASSLGPGGETQYS. This sequence joins TRBV7-2 and TRBJ2-5, with 7 nucleotides matching TRBD2. This CDR3 region has 14 residues. From germline, CDR1 is SGHTA and CDR2 FQGNSA. V gave up 1 base and J gave up 5 bases; unmatched junction bases: 4.

This clonotype was picked up many times. The V and J genes are TRBV15 and TRBJ2-5; D is ambiguous. This CDR3 comprises 15 residues. Germline V gene data show CDR1 as LNHNV and CDR2 as YYDKDF (reference sequence). V was trimmed by 0 bases and J by 1 base, leaving 9 bases between them. The CDR3 bases are TGTGCCACCAGCAGAGATGGTTCAGTCCAAGAGACCCAGTACTTC. Translated: CATSRDGSVQETQYF.

This clonotype was picked up one time. The rearrangement joins TRBV5-1 to TRBJ2-5; D might be TRBD1 or TRBD2, each matching 5 bases. This CDR3 has 13 residues. CDR1 SGHRS and CDR2 YFSETQ come from the germline V gene. Trimming removed 7 bases from V and 5 bases from J, with 15 bases in between. This CDR3 reads CASGDPLTETQYF. Here the CDR3 DNA reads TGCGCCAGCGGGGACCCTTTGACGGAGACCCAGTACTTC.

Ten or more counts support this clonotype. J is TRBJ1-2 and V is TRBV7-8; 8 bases match TRBD1. Germline CDR1 SGHVS, CDR2 FQNEAQ. With 0 bases clipped from V and 4 bases from J, the junction kept 1 base outside the gene matches. The CDR3 covers 14 residues. The CDR3 nucleotides are TGTGCCAGCAGCTTAGCGGACAGGGTCTATGGCTACACCTTC. As protein: CASSLADRVYGYTF.

The rearrangement uses TRBV30 and TRBJ1-3; 9 bases line up with TRBD1. This CDR3 spans 15 amino acids. Germline CDR1 is GTSNPN and CDR2 is SVGIG (reference sequence). J lost 0 bases, V lost 3 bases, and 3 bases had no gene match. As DNA, the CDR3 is TGTGCCTGGAGAACAGGGGGCCCCTCTGGAAACACCATATATTTT. This encodes CAWRTGGPSGNTIYF.

This clonotype has a count of ten or more. The chain recombines TRBV28 with TRBJ1-1, with D maybe TRBD1 (6 bases). This CDR3 has 17 amino acids. Germline CDR1 MDHEN, CDR2 SYDVKM. V shed 6 bases and J shed 1 base, with 21 bases lying between them. Here the CDR3 DNA reads TGTGCCAGCAGCTTAGAGGACAGTAAGGATTGGAACACTGAAGCTTTCTTT. It translates to CASSLEDSKDWNTEAFF.

This clonotype was seen more than once but under ten times. This chain connects TRBV12-3 or TRBV12-4 to TRBJ1-5, with 7 positions matching TRBD1. This CDR3 is 16 amino acids long. The trim removed 5 bases at V and 6 bases at J, leaving 13 bases unmatched. The CDR3 reads CASSPRRGDRGQPQHF. The CDR3 DNA is TGTGCCAGCAGTCCTCGGCGGGGGGACAGAGGTCAGCCCCAGCATTTT.

This sequence joins TRBV20-1 and TRBJ2-1; D not certain. From germline, CDR1 is DFQATT and CDR2 SNEGSKA (reference sequence). Trimming removed 3 bases at V and 8 bases at J, with 17 bases between. The CDR3 is 14 amino acids. DNA of the CDR3: TGCAGTGCTAGGGACCCGAGCTCTTTTTATGAGCAGTTCTTC. Protein: CSARDPSSFYEQFF.

J is TRBJ1-2 and V is TRBV27; a possible D gene is TRBD1 (6 bases). The CDR3 runs to 11 residues. Germline values: CDR1 MNHEY, CDR2 SMNVEV (reference sequence). The V gene lost 9 bases and the J gene lost 3 bases, with 8 bases spanning the gap. The CDR3 sequence is CASPGDYGYTF. The CDR3 DNA is TGTGCCAGTCCAGGGGACTATGGCTACACCTTC.

There are many counts of this clonotype. The chain employs TRBV11-2 and TRBJ1-1, with D tentatively TRBD1 (6 bases). The CDR3 is 15 amino acids. CDR1 SGHAT and CDR2 FQNNGV come from the germline V gene. With 2 bases removed from V and 4 bases from J, the gap between germline ends came to 14 bases. The CDR3 protein is CASSLFGRGGTEAFF. The CDR3 DNA follows: TGTGCCAGCAGCTTATTCGGCAGGGGTGGCACTGAAGCTTTCTTT.

The rearrangement joins TRBV29-1 to TRBJ1-2; D is unclear. V was trimmed by 1 base and J by 7 bases, leaving 10 bases between them. Germline V gene data show CDR1 as SQVTM and CDR2 as ANQGSEA. The CDR3 length is 12 residues. This CDR3 is CSVEGSVLGYTF. CDR3 coding DNA: TGCAGCGTTGAAGGGTCAGTCCTTGGCTACACCTTC.

This clonotype was recorded a few times. The V and J genes are TRBV5-6 and TRBJ2-7, with D uncertain. Germline V gives CDR1 SGHDT, CDR2 YYEEEE. The CDR3 is 15 residues long. Trimming removed 4 bases at V and 2 bases at J, with 16 bases between. CDR3 coding DNA: TGTGCCAGCAGCGCTGTAGTAACCCCGCCCTACGAGCAGTACTTC. This encodes CASSAVVTPPYEQYF.

The chain combines TRBV4-1 with TRBJ1-5; no firm D call. The CDR3 is 15 amino acids. Trimming took off 0 bases at V and 3 bases at J, with 9 bases between the two ends. Germline V lookup: CDR1 MGHRA, CDR2 YSYEKL. The CDR3, as DNA: TGCGCCAGCAGCCAAGACCGCTTTGACAATCAGCCCCAGCATTTT. Translating gives CASSQDRFDNQPQHF.

This clonotype was counted only a few times. The chain uses TRBV6-1 and TRBJ2-5, with D possibly TRBD2 on 6 matching bases. The germline CDR1 and CDR2 sequences are MNHNS and SASEGT. The CDR3 covers 12 residues. Trimming removed 8 bases from V and 5 bases from J, with 12 bases in between. The CDR3 DNA is TGTGCCAGCGGGCTAGCGAAGGAGACCCAGTACTTC. Translated: CASGLAKETQYF.

This CDR3 is CASSQDGTGGPYGYTF. The CDR3 nucleotides read TGTGCCAGCAGCCAAGATGGGACAGGAGGGCCCTATGGCTACACCTTC. The V gene is TRBV4-2, the J gene TRBJ1-2, with 8 nucleotides matching TRBD1. Germline CDR1 is LGHNA and CDR2 is YNFKEQ. This CDR3 is 16 amino acids long. V trimming: 0 bases; J trimming: 4 bases; junction bases outside the gene matches: 7.

The CDR3 region has the DNA TGCAGTGCTAGACACGCCGGACATCCGGGGGAGACCCAGTACTTC. This encodes CSARHAGHPGETQYF. This chain connects TRBV20-1 to TRBJ2-5; perhaps D is TRBD1 or TRBD2 (5 bases each). Germline V gene lookup returns CDR1 DFQATT and CDR2 SNEGSKA (reference sequence). This CDR3 spans 15 amino acids. Deletions cut 2 bases from V and 5 bases from J, with 18 bases between.

Concerning this clonotype: The CDR3 ends on some other residue instead of the conserved phenylalanine or tryptophan, so this is likely a read error. The genes are TRBV28 and TRBJ2-2; perhaps TRBD1 as D (6 bases). The V end was cut by 6 bases, the J end by 8 bases, with 19 bases between. The CDR3 covers 15 residues. The germline V gene has CDR1 MDHEN and CDR2 SYDVKM. The CDR3 here is CASSNRVSPPGELFL. The CDR3 bases are TGTGCCAGCAGCAACAGGGTTAGCCCCCCAGGGGAGCTGTTTCTT.

About this clonotype: A read error may account for a junction end that differs from germline. The V call is TRBV29-1, the J call TRBJ1-1; D is possibly TRBD1 (5 bases). The CDR3 loop spans 16 amino acids. Germline assignment: CDR1 SQVTM and CDR2 ANQGSEA. DNA for the CDR3: TGCAGCGTTGCGACCCCGGAAGACAGCGTGAACACTGAAGCTTCCTTT. This encodes CSVATPEDSVNTEASF.